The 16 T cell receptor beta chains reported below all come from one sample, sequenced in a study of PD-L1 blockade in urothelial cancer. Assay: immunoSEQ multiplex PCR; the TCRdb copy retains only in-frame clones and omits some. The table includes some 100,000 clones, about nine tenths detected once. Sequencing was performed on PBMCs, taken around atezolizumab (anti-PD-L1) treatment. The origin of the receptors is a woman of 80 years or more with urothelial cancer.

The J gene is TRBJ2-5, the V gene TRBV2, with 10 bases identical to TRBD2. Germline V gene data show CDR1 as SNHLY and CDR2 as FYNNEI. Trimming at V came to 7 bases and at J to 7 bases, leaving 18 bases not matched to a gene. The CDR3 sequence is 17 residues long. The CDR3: CASTPRGSGRAGVTQYF. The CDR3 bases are TGTGCCAGCACTCCCAGAGGCAGCGGGAGGGCCGGGGTGACCCAGTACTTC.

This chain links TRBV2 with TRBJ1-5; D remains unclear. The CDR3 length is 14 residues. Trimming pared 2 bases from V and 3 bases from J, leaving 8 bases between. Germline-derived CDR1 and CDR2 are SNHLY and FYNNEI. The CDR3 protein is CASSEWASNQPQHF. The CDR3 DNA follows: TGTGCCAGCAGTGAATGGGCGTCCAATCAGCCCCAGCATTTT. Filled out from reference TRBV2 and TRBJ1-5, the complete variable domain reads EPEVTQTPSHQVTQMGQEVILRCVPISNHLYFYWYRQILGQKVEFLVSFYNNEISEKSEIFDDQFSVERPDGSNFTLKIRSTKLEDSAMYFCASSEWASNQPQHFGDGTRLSIL.

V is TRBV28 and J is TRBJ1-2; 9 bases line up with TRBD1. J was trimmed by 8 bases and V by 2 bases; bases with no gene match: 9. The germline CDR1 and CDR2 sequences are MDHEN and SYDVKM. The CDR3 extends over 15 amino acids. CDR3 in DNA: TGTGCCAGCAGTTTAACCGGGACAGGGAGTCAAGGCTACACCTTC. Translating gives CASSLTGTGSQGYTF.

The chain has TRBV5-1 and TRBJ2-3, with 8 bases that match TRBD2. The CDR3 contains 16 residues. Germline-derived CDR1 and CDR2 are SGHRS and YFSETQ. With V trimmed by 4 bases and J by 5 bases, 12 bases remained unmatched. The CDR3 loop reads CASSPPGFSGVDTQYF. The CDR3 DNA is TGCGCCAGCAGCCCGCCCGGTTTTAGCGGGGTAGATACGCAGTATTTT.

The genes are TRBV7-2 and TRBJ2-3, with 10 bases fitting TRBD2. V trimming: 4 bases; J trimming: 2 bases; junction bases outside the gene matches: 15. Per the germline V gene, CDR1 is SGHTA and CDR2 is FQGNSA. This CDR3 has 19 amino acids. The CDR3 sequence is CASSSKPLIAGGTTDTQYF. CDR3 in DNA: TGTGCCAGCAGCTCAAAGCCTTTAATAGCGGGAGGAACCACAGATACGCAGTATTTT. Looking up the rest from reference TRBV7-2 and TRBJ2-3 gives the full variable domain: GAGVSQSPSNKVTEKGKDVELRCDPISGHTALYWYRQSLGQGLEFLIYFQGNSAPDKSGLPSDRFSAERTGGSVSTLTIQRTQQEDSAVYLCASSSKPLIAGGTTDTQYFGPGTRLTVL.

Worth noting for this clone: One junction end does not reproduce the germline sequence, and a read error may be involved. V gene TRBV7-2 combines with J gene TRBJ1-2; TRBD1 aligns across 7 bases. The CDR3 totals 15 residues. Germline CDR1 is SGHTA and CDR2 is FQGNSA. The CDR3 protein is CASRRDGTAKYGYTF. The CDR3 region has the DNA TGTGCCAGCAGGCGAGACGGGACAGCTAAATATGGCTACACCTTC.

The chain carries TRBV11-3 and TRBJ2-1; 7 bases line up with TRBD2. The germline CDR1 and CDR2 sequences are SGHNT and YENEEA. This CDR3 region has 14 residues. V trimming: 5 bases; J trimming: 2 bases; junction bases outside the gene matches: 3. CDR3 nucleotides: TGTGCCAGCAGCCCCAGCGGGGCCTACAATGAGCAGTTCTTC. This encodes CASSPSGAYNEQFF. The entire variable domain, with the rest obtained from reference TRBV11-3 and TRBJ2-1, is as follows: EAGVVQSPRYKIIEKKQPVAFWCNPISGHNTLYWYLQNLGQGPELLIRYENEEAVDDSQLPKDRFSAERLKGVDSTLKIQPAELGDSAVYLCASSPSGAYNEQFFGPGTRLTVL.

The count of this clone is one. The CDR3, as DNA: TGTGCCAGCAGTTTCCGACTGACTAGCGGGATATCGTACGAGCAGTACTTC. As protein: CASSFRLTSGISYEQYF. The J gene is TRBJ2-7, the V gene TRBV27, with TRBD2 matching 11 bases. The CDR3 sequence is 17 residues long. Germline loops: CDR1 MNHEY, CDR2 SMNVEV (reference sequence). Germline trimming cut 3 bases from V and 4 bases from J; bases unmatched to any gene: 11.

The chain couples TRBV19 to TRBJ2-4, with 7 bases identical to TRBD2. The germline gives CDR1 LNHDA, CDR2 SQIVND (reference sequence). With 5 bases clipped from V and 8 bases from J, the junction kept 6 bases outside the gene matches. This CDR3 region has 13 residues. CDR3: CASSPRRGDIQYF. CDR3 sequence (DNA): TGTGCCAGTAGTCCCCGTCGGGGGGACATTCAGTACTTC.

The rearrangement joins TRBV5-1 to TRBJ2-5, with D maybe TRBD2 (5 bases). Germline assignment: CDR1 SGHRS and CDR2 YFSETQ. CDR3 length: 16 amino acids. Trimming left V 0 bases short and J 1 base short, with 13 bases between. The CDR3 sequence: CASSLAGIGIQETQYF. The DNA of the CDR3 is TGCGCCAGCAGCTTGGCCGGGATAGGGATCCAAGAGACCCAGTACTTC.

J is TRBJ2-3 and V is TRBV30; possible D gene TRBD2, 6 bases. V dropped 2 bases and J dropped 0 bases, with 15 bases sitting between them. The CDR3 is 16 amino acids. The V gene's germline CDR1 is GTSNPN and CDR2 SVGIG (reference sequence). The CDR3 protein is CAWSIGDLSSTDTQYF. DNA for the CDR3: TGTGCCTGGAGTATTGGGGACTTGTCTAGCACAGATACGCAGTATTTT.

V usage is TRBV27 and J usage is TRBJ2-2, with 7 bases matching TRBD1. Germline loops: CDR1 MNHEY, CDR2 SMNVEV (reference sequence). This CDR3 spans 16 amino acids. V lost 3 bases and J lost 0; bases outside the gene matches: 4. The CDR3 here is CASSFIGQANTGELFF. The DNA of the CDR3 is TGTGCCAGCAGTTTCATCGGACAGGCGAACACCGGGGAGCTGTTTTTT.

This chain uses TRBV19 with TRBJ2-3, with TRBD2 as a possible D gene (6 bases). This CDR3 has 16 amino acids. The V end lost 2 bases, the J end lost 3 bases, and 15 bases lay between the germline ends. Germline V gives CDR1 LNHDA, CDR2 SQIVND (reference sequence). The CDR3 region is CASSIIGRGGTDTQYF. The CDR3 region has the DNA TGTGCCAGTAGTATAATCGGTAGGGGAGGAACAGATACGCAGTATTTT.

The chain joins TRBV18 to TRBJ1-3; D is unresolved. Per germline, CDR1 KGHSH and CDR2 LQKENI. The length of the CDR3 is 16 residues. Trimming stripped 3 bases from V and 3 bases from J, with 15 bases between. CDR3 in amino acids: CASSPIRRSGGNTIYF. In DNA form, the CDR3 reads TGTGCCAGCTCACCTATCCGTCGTTCAGGTGGAAACACCATATATTTT.

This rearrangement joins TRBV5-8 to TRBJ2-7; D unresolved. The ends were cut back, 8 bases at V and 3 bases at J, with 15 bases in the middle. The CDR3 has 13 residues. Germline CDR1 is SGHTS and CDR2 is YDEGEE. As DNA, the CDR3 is TGTGCCAGTAGCAAGCGCGAGCTCTACGAGCAGTACTTC. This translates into CASSKRELYEQYF.

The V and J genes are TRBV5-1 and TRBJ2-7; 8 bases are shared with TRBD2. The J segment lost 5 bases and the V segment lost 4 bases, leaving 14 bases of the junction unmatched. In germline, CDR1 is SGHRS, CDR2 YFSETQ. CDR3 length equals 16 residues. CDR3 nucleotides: TGCGCCAGCAGCAGACTTTCCGGGACTAGAGTAAACGAGCAGTACTTC. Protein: CASSRLSGTRVNEQYF.